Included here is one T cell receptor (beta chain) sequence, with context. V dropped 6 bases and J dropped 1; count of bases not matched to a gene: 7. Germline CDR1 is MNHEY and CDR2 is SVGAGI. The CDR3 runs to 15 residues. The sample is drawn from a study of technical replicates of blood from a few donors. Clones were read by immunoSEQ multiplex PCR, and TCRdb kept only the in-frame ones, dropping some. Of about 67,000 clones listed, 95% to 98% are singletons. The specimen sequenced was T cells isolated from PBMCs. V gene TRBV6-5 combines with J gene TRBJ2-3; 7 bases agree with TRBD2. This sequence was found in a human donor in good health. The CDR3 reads CASSVGAGRTDTQYF. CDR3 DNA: TGTGCCAGCAGCGTGGGAGCGGGGCGCACAGATACGCAGTATTTT.